These 9 T cell receptor beta chains were all obtained from the same sample, sequenced in a study of blood T cell repertoires in COVID-19 (dated by TCRdb to 2020 to 2022). The library was made by the immunoSEQ multiplex PCR assay. TCRdb took over this immuneACCESS table, retaining in-frame rearrangements with V and J assigned. Such tables are incomplete; in checked studies, under half of the missing clones stem from an unresolved V gene, and the remainder is unexplained. A total of about 230,000 clones appear in this sample, 75% to 90% of them only once. Together, the top ten hold around 25% of the sample. The sequenced sample was peripheral blood. Source of these receptors: a man aged 35 to 55 with acute or convalescent COVID-19.

CDR3 amino acids: CASTNRGGGNQPQHF. The CDR3 DNA follows: TGTGCCAGCACGAACAGGGGGGGAGGCAATCAGCCCCAGCATTTT. This chain joins TRBV27 and TRBJ1-5; 8 bases map to TRBD1. Germline V lookup: CDR1 MNHEY, CDR2 SMNVEV (reference sequence). The CDR3 runs to 15 residues. The J segment lost 2 bases and the V segment lost 7 bases, leaving 7 bases of the junction unmatched.

CDR3 bases: TGTGCCAGCAGCTTGGTTTCGGGGAGCGGGGCTCAGCCCCAGCATTTT. Its protein is CASSLVSGSGAQPQHF. The chain has TRBV5-8 and TRBJ1-5; a possible D gene is TRBD1 (5 bases). This CDR3 is 16 amino acids long. Germline V lookup: CDR1 SGHTS, CDR2 YDEGEE. V was trimmed by 0 bases and J by 6 bases, leaving 16 bases between them.

The sample holds a few counts of this clone. The chain carries TRBV19 and TRBJ1-1; TRBD1 is a possible D gene (6 bases). The V and J ends lost 1 base and 8 bases respectively, with 8 bases between them. Germline loops: CDR1 LNHDA, CDR2 SQIVND (reference sequence). The CDR3 consists of 12 residues. CDR3 DNA: TGTGCCAGTAGTATAGGGACAGAGGAAGCTTTCTTT. This sequence encodes CASSIGTEEAFF. Using reference TRBV19 and TRBJ1-1 for the parts outside the CDR3, the full variable domain is DGGITQSPKYLFRKEGQNVTLSCEQNLNHDAMYWYRQDPGQGLRLIYYSQIVNDFQKGDIAEGYSVSREKKESFPLTVTSAQKNPTAFYLCASSIGTEEAFFGQGTRLTVV.

The chain combines TRBV3-1 (or the pseudogene TRBV3-2) with TRBJ2-7; 11 bases line up with TRBD2. The CDR3 length is 14 residues. Per germline, CDR1 LGHDT and CDR2 YNNKEL (reference sequence). Losses at the gene ends were 4 bases for V and 5 bases for J; bases not matched to a gene: 4. The CDR3 DNA reads as TGTGCCAGCAGCCCTAGCGGGAGGATGAACGAGCAGTACTTC. Its protein product is CASSPSGRMNEQYF.

This clone was counted once. The V gene is TRBV7-2, the J gene TRBJ2-3; D is possibly TRBD2 (5 bases). The ends were cut back, 2 bases at V and 0 bases at J, with 12 bases in the middle. The CDR3 covers 16 residues. Germline CDR1 is SGHTA and CDR2 is FQGNSA. The CDR3 coding sequence is TGTGCCAGCAGCTTAATCGGTCCGGGAAGCACAGATACGCAGTATTTT. Residues: CASSLIGPGSTDTQYF.

This clone was observed once. The chain uses TRBV6-2 or TRBV6-3 and TRBJ2-7; no firm D call. V lost 7 bases and J 5 bases, leaving 15 bases between the germline ends. The CDR3 length is 13 residues. Germline CDR1 and CDR2: MNHEY and SVGEGT. CDR3 residues: CASTPRPRNEQYF. CDR3 nucleotides: TGTGCCAGCACCCCCCGACCTAGGAACGAGCAGTACTTC.

V is TRBV29-1 and J is TRBJ1-5; 7 bases agree with TRBD1. This CDR3 has 12 residues. V lost 7 bases to trimming and J lost 6 bases; unmatched junction nucleotides: 6. Germline CDR1 SQVTM, CDR2 ANQGSEA. The CDR3 spells CSAADRAQPQHF. The DNA for the CDR3 is TGCAGCGCTGCTGACAGGGCTCAGCCCCAGCATTTT.

The V gene is TRBV28, the J gene TRBJ2-1; TRBD1 matches 8 bases. The CDR3 covers 15 residues. J gave up 2 bases and V 2 bases, and 2 bases lay outside the gene matches. CDR1 is MDHEN, CDR2 SYDVKM, per germline. Here the CDR3 DNA reads TGTGCCAGCAGTTTAAGACAGGGGACCTACAATGAGCAGTTCTTC. It codes for CASSLRQGTYNEQFF. The full variable domain, rest sourced from reference TRBV28 and TRBJ2-1, is DVKVTQSSRYLVKRTGEKVFLECVQDMDHENMFWYRQDPGLGLRLIYFSYDVKMKEKGDIPEGYSVSREKKERFSLILESASTNQTSMYLCASSLRQGTYNEQFFGPGTRLTVL.

This chain uses TRBV18 with TRBJ2-7; weak D call: TRBD1 (5 bases). The V gene's germline CDR1 is KGHSH and CDR2 LQKENI. The CDR3 extends over 13 amino acids. Trimming removed 5 bases at V and 6 bases at J, with 14 bases between. CDR3 in amino acids: CASSADSTTEQYF. DNA of the CDR3: TGTGCCAGCTCAGCCGACAGTACCACCGAGCAGTACTTC.